The rows below give T cell receptor beta chains drawn from one sample of a study of T-cell memory formation after mild COVID-19. TCRdb ran MiXCR on the 5' RACE reads and lists one entry per CDR3 protein. Here the sample spans about 620,000 distinct CDR3 sequences, under 20% being singletons. Source material: PBMCs or a T cell subset sorted from them (not recorded which). The receptor set was obtained from an adult woman who had mild COVID-19 (a few samples of this study predate the infection). Cell type and time point are not known. CDR3s leave out the opening cysteine and the closing phenylalanine or tryptophan.

v_call	j_call	cdr3_aa
TRBV24-1	TRBJ2-5	ATSHSGGPGETQY
TRBV15	TRBJ2-3	ATSRGSIATDTQY
TRBV20-1	TRBJ2-5	SAGTGFPETQY
TRBV29-1	TRBJ2-2	SVEGAGPNTGELF
TRBV4-1	TRBJ2-1	ASSQPGQGVYEQF
TRBV12-3/TRBV12-4	TRBJ2-3	ASSQIGTDTQY
TRBV29-1	TRBJ1-1	SVGGGPTEAF
TRBV13	TRBJ2-5	ASSLRSGEETQY
TRBV20-1	TRBJ2-1	SAFGAGFYNEQF
TRBV6-6	TRBJ2-7	ASSYSSQTSSYEQY
TRBV15	TRBJ1-2	ATSRDGRGAGGTNYGYT
TRBV10-3	TRBJ1-6	AIRQPPGQDSSYNSPLH
TRBV7-2	TRBJ2-7	ASSFPGTRTSEQY
TRBV23-1	TRBJ2-1	ASSRGERNYNEQF
TRBV18	TRBJ2-1	ASSPGRGLYNEQF
TRBV6-2/TRBV6-3	TRBJ2-1	ASSPNGVNEQF
TRBV7-2	TRBJ2-1	ASSLVSLVLSYNTYNEQF
TRBV18	TRBJ2-1	ASSSGLEIFNEQF
TRBV6-2/TRBV6-3	TRBJ2-3	ASSRDRANTQY
TRBV20-1	TRBJ1-2	SARDTDRVYGYT
TRBV7-2	TRBJ2-7	ASSPSGARMGEQY
TRBV4-1	TRBJ1-4	ASSQEDDVKLF
TRBV18	TRBJ1-1	ASSPTASIGEAF
TRBV7-9	TRBJ1-2	ASSLADGLRSYGYT
TRBV2	TRBJ2-1	ARGDSSARSYNEQF
TRBV4-1	TRBJ2-7	ASSQDMGQGTRYEQY
TRBV4-1	TRBJ1-5	ASSQDFMGNQPQH
TRBV2	TRBJ1-1	ASNTGLGTGGTEAF
TRBV5-1	TRBJ2-4	ASSLAWTTPAKNIQY
TRBV7-2	TRBJ1-3	ASSSSDRGLLGNTIY
TRBV20-1	TRBJ1-2	SARGSSYGYT
TRBV6-5	TRBJ1-2	ASSILTGGGYGYT
TRBV6-2/TRBV6-3	TRBJ2-1	ASSYSRRWRGGGEQF
TRBV12-3/TRBV12-4	TRBJ2-1	ASSPTSGRHVWNEQF
TRBV5-6	TRBJ2-5	ASRFGQGRETQY
TRBV3-1	TRBJ1-1	ASSPTDNTEAF
TRBV24-1	TRBJ2-1	ATSDRSGGSNEQF
TRBV15	TRBJ2-7	ATSRDAGGEQY
TRBV27	TRBJ2-7	ASKLYTRSLPYEQY
TRBV4-1	TRBJ2-2	ASSFSLATSGGAGVTGELF
TRBV5-1	TRBJ2-7	ASSPDRAYEQY
TRBV29-1	TRBJ2-2	SVPGGTGELF
TRBV11-3	TRBJ2-7	ASSPWRAGGVSEQY
TRBV6-5	TRBJ1-6	ASSYSRDSSGVLDSPLH
TRBV28	TRBJ2-7	ASSAGGLYEQY
TRBV12-3/TRBV12-4	TRBJ2-5	ASSLRTYQETQY
TRBV7-6	TRBJ2-7	ASSSQGSYEQY
TRBV7-2	TRBJ2-2	ASSSSIGTGELF
TRBV6-5	TRBJ1-2	ASTNTGQGHGYT
TRBV18	TRBJ2-5	ASSPAVETQY
TRBV24-1	TRBJ2-3	ATSDPRTRSDTQY
TRBV5-1	TRBJ1-3	ASSPGTDYSGNTIY
TRBV5-1	TRBJ1-2	ASSLPTDNYGYT
TRBV14	TRBJ1-2	ASSQELATWRVGYYGYT
TRBV5-1	TRBJ2-3	ASSHGGDDTQY
TRBV5-5	TRBJ2-1	ASNQLRAGNYGEQF
TRBV7-6	TRBJ2-1	ASGTGEWVQF
TRBV29-1	TRBJ1-2	SVGGGPESKRGYGYT
TRBV12-3/TRBV12-4	TRBJ2-1	ASSLARVKQF